This entry lists 32 T cell receptor beta chains sequenced from one sample in a study of T cell responses to AZD1222 COVID-19 vaccine. The repertoire was sequenced with immunoSEQ multiplex PCR; TCRdb's copy has only in-frame clones and lacks some. Of tens of thousands of clones in the sample, roughly nine tenths were seen once. Sequenced here: peripheral blood, sampled on day 0 of AZD1222 vaccination. The receptors come from an adult in good health.

The J gene is TRBJ1-1, the V gene TRBV5-4; D is undetermined. Germline-derived CDR1 and CDR2 are SGHNT and YYREEE (reference sequence). The length of the CDR3 is 14 residues. V lost 3 bases and J 3 bases, leaving 12 bases between the germline ends. For the CDR3, the DNA is TGTGCCAGCAGCTCGTACGAGGGTGACACTGAAGCTTTCTTT. The encoded protein is CASSSYEGDTEAFF.

The rearrangement links TRBV9 to TRBJ2-1; D gene ambiguous. Trimming removed 0 bases at V and 9 bases at J, with 10 bases between. Germline CDR1 SGDLS, CDR2 YYNGEE. CDR3 length equals 13 residues. The CDR3 coding sequence is TGTGCCAGCAGCGTAGATTTGGATAGTGAGCAGTTCTTC. This gives the protein CASSVDLDSEQFF.

The chain joins TRBV2 to TRBJ1-6, with a weak D call TRBD1 (5 bases). Germline loops: CDR1 SNHLY, CDR2 FYNNEI. The CDR3 is made up of 13 amino acids. V was shortened by 9 bases and J by 6 bases, with 12 bases between the two germline ends. The CDR3 region is CASTGETNSPLHF. For the CDR3, the DNA is TGTGCCAGTACGGGGGAAACTAATTCACCCCTCCACTTT.

This rearrangement joins TRBV6-4 to TRBJ2-1; 10 bases line up with TRBD2. Germline V gene data show CDR1 as MRHNA and CDR2 as SNTAGT. Trimming removed 2 bases from V and 7 bases from J; junction bases left unmatched: 5. The CDR3 has 15 amino acids. The CDR3 DNA reads TGTGCCAGCAGTGACAGCGGGGGGGCTGCGAATGAGCAGTTCTTC. It is translated as CASSDSGGAANEQFF.

The CDR3 region is CASSPRTGPYEQYF. CDR3 bases: TGTGCCAGCAGTCCTCGGACAGGCCCCTACGAGCAGTACTTC. The chain recombines TRBV6-5 with TRBJ2-7; 7 bases line up with TRBD1. Trimming took 5 bases from V and 2 from J; bases not matched to a gene: 6. Germline CDR1 MNHEY, CDR2 SVGAGI. CDR3 length equals 14 residues.

The chain joins TRBV10-3 to TRBJ1-2; TRBD1 is a possible D gene (5 bases). Germline V gene lookup returns CDR1 ENHRY and CDR2 SYGVKD. The CDR3 length is 15 residues. Trimming took off 4 bases at V and 5 bases at J, with 17 bases between the two ends. Here the CDR3 reads CAISVGDPGGYGYTF. The DNA of the CDR3 is TGTGCCATCAGTGTTGGGGACCCTGGTGGTTATGGCTACACCTTC.

V gene TRBV19 combines with J gene TRBJ1-5; D not resolved. The germline gives CDR1 LNHDA, CDR2 SQIVND (reference sequence). CDR3 length equals 16 residues. Trimming stripped 5 bases from V and 0 bases from J, with 14 bases between. The CDR3 DNA follows: TGTGCCAGTAGTCAAAACGCAGAGAATAGCAATCAGCCCCAGCATTTT. Translated: CASSQNAENSNQPQHF.

The rearrangement links TRBV14 to TRBJ2-7, with 8 bases identical to TRBD2. This CDR3 spans 15 amino acids. Unmatched junction bases numbered 6, after V lost 0 bases and J lost 5 bases. Germline assignment: CDR1 SGHDN and CDR2 FVKESK. CDR3 sequence reads: CASSQDIGGGHEQYF. CDR3 coding DNA: TGTGCCAGCAGCCAAGATATCGGGGGGGGTCACGAGCAGTACTTC.

The gene calls are TRBV27 and TRBJ2-1, with 8 bases that match TRBD2. With 5 bases clipped from V and 6 bases from J, the junction kept 6 bases outside the gene matches. The CDR3 loop spans 14 amino acids. From germline, CDR1 is MNHEY and CDR2 SMNVEV (reference sequence). CDR3 DNA: TGTGCCAGCAGTAGGGGGGGACTAGTCAATGAGCAGTTCTTC. Translating gives CASSRGGLVNEQFF.

The V call is TRBV7-9, the J call TRBJ1-2; TRBD1 matches 8 bases. The ends lost 5 bases at V and 2 bases at J; junction bases unmatched: 10. The CDR3 has 16 amino acids. Germline CDR1 and CDR2: SEHNR and FQNEAQ (reference sequence). The chain's CDR3 is CASSPRQGSMNYGYTF. Written as DNA, the CDR3 is TGTGCCAGCAGCCCGCGACAGGGGTCCATGAACTATGGCTACACCTTC.

In its sample, this clone was seen once. This chain connects TRBV30 to TRBJ1-6; 9 bases align to TRBD1. This CDR3 has 14 amino acids. CDR1 and CDR2 from the germline V gene are GTSNPN and SVGIG (reference sequence). V lost 4 bases and J lost 9; bases outside the gene matches: 7. CDR3: CAWKRDRESSPLHF. Written as DNA, the CDR3 is TGTGCCTGGAAGAGGGACAGGGAGAGTTCACCCCTCCACTTT.

This chain links TRBV18 with TRBJ2-3, with TRBD1 identical over 10 bases. V was clipped by 6 bases and J by 0 bases; unmatched bases: 3. Germline V gene sequence: CDR1 KGHSH, CDR2 LQKENI. This CDR3 is built from 15 residues. The CDR3 coding sequence is TGTGCCAGCTCGCCGGGACAGGGGAGCACAGATACGCAGTATTTT. Translated, it gives CASSPGQGSTDTQYF.

The chain uses TRBV5-5 and TRBJ2-7, with 11 bases that match TRBD2. The CDR3 is made up of 17 amino acids. Germline V gene lookup returns CDR1 SGHKS and CDR2 YYEKEE (reference sequence). The junction had 10 bases not matched to a gene; V was cut back by 2 bases and J by 3 bases. The CDR3 region is CASSLLSTSGSFYEQYF. CDR3 nucleotides: TGTGCCAGCAGCTTACTGTCCACTAGCGGGAGTTTCTACGAGCAGTACTTC. Combining the CDR3 with reference TRBV5-5 and TRBJ2-7 gives the whole variable domain DAGVTQSPTHLIKTRGQQVTLRCSPISGHKSVSWYQQVLGQGPQFIFQYYEKEERGRGNFPDRFSARQFPNYSSELNVNALLLGDSALYLCASSLLSTSGSFYEQYFGPGTRLTVT.

The chain carries TRBV6-2 or TRBV6-3 and TRBJ1-6; weak D call: TRBD1 (5 bases). The CDR3 length is 16 residues. Trimming left V 0 bases short and J 10 bases short, with 16 bases between. CDR1 and CDR2 (germline): MNHEY, SVGEGT. CDR3 in DNA: TGTGCCAGCAGTTACTCCAAGGGGCAGGGTTGGTCACCCCTCCACTTT. Protein: CASSYSKGQGWSPLHF.

This clone showed up just once. The chain carries TRBV7-9 and TRBJ2-6; no firm D call. With 5 bases removed from V and 0 bases from J, the gap between germline ends came to 17 bases. The CDR3 loop spans 18 amino acids. The germline V gene encodes CDR1 SEHNR and CDR2 FQNEAQ (reference sequence). The CDR3 bases are TGTGCCAGCAGCGCTAAGGACGGCTTTATCTCTGGGGCCAACGTCCTGACTTTC. Translation gives CASSAKDGFISGANVLTF.

This sequence joins TRBV30 and TRBJ1-3, with no clear D. This CDR3 spans 14 amino acids. Germline V gene data show CDR1 as GTSNPN and CDR2 as SVGIG (reference sequence). Deletions cut 4 bases from V and 0 bases from J, with 10 bases between. CDR3 sequence (DNA): TGTGCCTGGAACTACGGGTCCTCTGGAAACACCATATATTTT. This sequence encodes CAWNYGSSGNTIYF.

This clone occurred a few times. The chain is built from TRBV4-2 and TRBJ1-4, with TRBD1 matching 10 bases. The V and J ends lost 0 bases and 5 bases, in that order; junction bases with no gene match: 6. CDR3 length: 17 residues. Germline CDR1 reads LGHNA; CDR2 reads YNFKEQ. The CDR3 region has the DNA TGTGCCAGCAGCCAAGAGGGCGGGGGACAGGGGAATGAAAAACTGTTTTTT. This sequence encodes CASSQEGGGQGNEKLFF.

The chain combines TRBV12-3 or TRBV12-4 with TRBJ1-4; no definite D call. Trimming pared 7 bases from V and 0 bases from J, leaving 6 bases between. This CDR3 is 13 amino acids long. The CDR3 here is CASKSATNEKLFF. The DNA of the CDR3 is TGTGCCAGCAAGTCCGCAACTAATGAAAAACTGTTTTTT.

The chain has TRBV11-2 and TRBJ2-2; D uncertain. Germline values: CDR1 SGHAT, CDR2 FQNNGV. V was shortened by 2 bases and J by 1 base, with 11 bases between the two germline ends. This CDR3 region has 16 residues. CDR3 sequence reads: CASSLIYTVNTGELFF. CDR3 coding DNA: TGTGCCAGCAGCTTAATTTATACGGTGAACACCGGGGAGCTGTTTTTT.

V usage is TRBV5-1 and J usage is TRBJ2-5, with TRBD2 identical over 11 bases. Trimming took 2 bases from V and 3 from J; bases not matched to a gene: 12. CDR3 length: 18 amino acids. Germline values: CDR1 SGHRS, CDR2 YFSETQ. The CDR3 nucleotides are TGCGCCAGCAGCTTCGTACACCTGACTAGCGGGGAAGAAGAGACCCAGTACTTC. Its protein product is CASSFVHLTSGEEETQYF. The full variable domain, completed using reference TRBV5-1 and TRBJ2-5, is KAGVTQTPRYLIKTRGQQVTLSCSPISGHRSVSWYQQTPGQGLQFLFEYFSETQRNKGNFPGRFSGRQFSNSRSEMNVSTLELGDSALYLCASSFVHLTSGEEETQYFGPGTRLLVL.

In this sample, this clone turned up a few times. The genes are TRBV6-5 and TRBJ2-1; a weak D match, TRBD2 (6 bases). The CDR3 is made up of 16 amino acids. CDR1 is MNHEY, CDR2 SVGAGI, per germline. Between the trimmed V and J ends, which lost 4 bases and 3 bases, there was a span of 16 bases. Written as DNA, the CDR3 is TGTGCCAGCAGTTCCGGTCTAGCGAGAAACTACAATGAGCAGTTCTTC. Translated, it gives CASSSGLARNYNEQFF.

The genes are TRBV10-3 and TRBJ2-7; the match to TRBD2 covers 10 bases. The CDR3 loop spans 21 amino acids. The germline V gene has CDR1 ENHRY and CDR2 SYGVKD. Trimming cost V 0 bases and J 2 bases; bases outside gene matches: 19. The CDR3 is CAISESGFNWGSGRATYEQYF. As DNA, the CDR3 is TGTGCCATCAGTGAGTCGGGATTTAATTGGGGAAGCGGGAGGGCGACCTACGAGCAGTACTTC.

The chain uses TRBV19 and TRBJ2-1, with a tentative D call TRBD1 (8 bases). This CDR3 region has 17 residues. Between the trimmed V and J ends, which lost 6 bases and 6 bases, there was a span of 24 bases. CDR1 LNHDA and CDR2 SQIVND come from the germline V gene (reference sequence). DNA of the CDR3: TGTGCCAGTAGCACGACGAAAGGACAGGGAGGGATCAATGAGCAGTTCTTC. Translating it yields CASSTTKGQGGINEQFF.

This sequence joins TRBV24-1 and TRBJ2-2; no clear D gene. Germline CDR1 reads KGHDR; CDR2 reads SFDVKD. This CDR3 spans 12 amino acids. V lost 1 base and J lost 7, with 3 bases in between. The CDR3 DNA reads as TGTGCCACCAGTGATTTTATCGGGGAGCTGTTTTTT. Protein sequence: CATSDFIGELFF.

The chain combines TRBV18 with TRBJ2-1; possible D gene TRBD2, 5 bases. V was pared by 7 bases and J by 10 bases, with 17 bases between. Germline lookup yields CDR1 KGHSH and CDR2 LQKENI. This CDR3 has 13 amino acids. The CDR3 reads CASFQADPWEQFF. The CDR3 coding sequence is TGTGCCAGCTTTCAAGCGGATCCTTGGGAGCAGTTCTTC. The whole variable domain, remainder taken from reference TRBV18 and TRBJ2-1, is NAGVMQNPRHLVRRRGQEARLRCSPMKGHSHVYWYRQLPEEGLKFMVYLQKENIIDESGMPKERFSAEFPKEGPSILRIQQVVRGDSAAYFCASFQADPWEQFFGPGTRLTVL.

The gene calls are TRBV30 and TRBJ1-3; D is uncertain. This CDR3 contains 14 residues. V was cut by 3 bases and J by 0 bases, with 9 bases left in between. The germline V gene encodes CDR1 GTSNPN and CDR2 SVGIG (reference sequence). CDR3 amino acids: CAWSSGISGNTIYF. In nucleotides, the CDR3 is TGTGCCTGGAGCTCGGGTATCTCTGGAAACACCATATATTTT. Using reference TRBV30 and TRBJ1-3 for the parts outside the CDR3, the full variable domain is SQTIHQWPATLVQPVGSPLSLECTVEGTSNPNLYWYRQAAGRGLQLLFYSVGIGQISSEVPQNLSASRPQDRQFILSSKKLLLSDSGFYLCAWSSGISGNTIYFGEGSWLTVV.

The gene calls are TRBV29-1 and TRBJ1-2, with a possible D match to TRBD1 (5 bases). CDR3 size: 14 residues. V was pared by 3 bases and J by 8 bases, with 19 bases between. Germline CDR1 is SQVTM and CDR2 is ANQGSEA. DNA for the CDR3: TGCAGCGTTGACTCGGGGACCCAGACTGGGGGCTACACCTTC. Protein product: CSVDSGTQTGGYTF.

This chain joins TRBV19 and TRBJ1-5; D not certain. V lost 3 bases and J lost 1, with 10 bases in between. Germline V lookup: CDR1 LNHDA, CDR2 SQIVND (reference sequence). CDR3 size: 15 residues. The CDR3 spells CASSIIGSSNQPQHF. The CDR3 nucleotides are TGTGCCAGTAGTATTATAGGGTCGAGCAATCAGCCCCAGCATTTT.

About this clone itself: This sample also contains other DNA sequences that code for the same CDR3. The chain has TRBV6-5 and TRBJ1-2; D might be TRBD1 (5 bases). Deletions cut 6 bases from V and 0 bases from J, with 11 bases between. CDR1 and CDR2 from the germline V gene are MNHEY and SVGAGI. The CDR3 has 14 residues. The CDR3 protein is CASRWGGTNYGYTF. The CDR3 region has the DNA TGTGCCAGCAGATGGGGCGGAACTAACTATGGCTACACCTTC.

The chain joins TRBV6-6 to TRBJ2-7; D is perhaps TRBD1 (5 bases). V dropped 7 bases and J dropped 3 bases, with 13 bases sitting between them. The germline CDR1 and CDR2 sequences are MNHNY and SVGAGI (reference sequence). The CDR3 spans 13 residues. Here the CDR3 reads CASNRAGNYEQYF. The CDR3, as DNA: TGTGCCAGCAATAGGGCAGGGAACTACGAGCAGTACTTC.

The genes are TRBV2 and TRBJ2-1, with D unresolved. CDR1 and CDR2 (germline): SNHLY, FYNNEI. The CDR3 loop spans 14 amino acids. V lost 4 bases, J lost 0 bases, and 7 bases lay in between. DNA of the CDR3: TGTGCCAGCAGTGCCGATAACTCCTACAATGAGCAGTTCTTC. As protein: CASSADNSYNEQFF.

The chain recombines TRBV12-3 or TRBV12-4 with TRBJ2-2, with 7 positions matching TRBD2. This CDR3 is built from 13 residues. V trimming: 3 bases; J trimming: 5 bases; junction bases outside the gene matches: 0. CDR3 protein: CASSLGGTGELFF. The CDR3 nucleotides read TGTGCCAGCAGTTTGGGGGGGACCGGGGAGCTGTTTTTT.